The 18 T cell receptor beta chains below were found in one sample sequenced in a study of synovial regulatory T cells in juvenile arthritis. Method: immunoSEQ multiplex PCR; TCRdb's copy keeps in-frame clones and lacks some. The listing records 7,500 to 10,000 clones. The source material was Treg cells from blood. The subset was: remaining (HLA-DR-negative) circulating blood Treg cells. The receptors shown here come from a donor aged 2-30 years with juvenile idiopathic arthritis.

The chain combines TRBV4-2 with TRBJ1-3; without DNA, the TCRdb call of TRBD1 cannot be checked. Germline CDR1 LGHNA, CDR2 YNFKEQ. CDR3 length equals 19 residues. No DNA is given. This CDR3 is CASSRGGQGAGNSGNTIYF.

The chain carries TRBV5-1 and TRBJ1-1; the D call from TCRdb, TRBD1, cannot be confirmed without DNA. This CDR3 is 17 amino acids long. No nucleotide data were recorded. Per the germline V gene, CDR1 is SGHRS and CDR2 is YFSETQ. This CDR3 reads CASSRGTLAGVGTEAFF.

The chain links TRBV5-4 to TRBJ2-1; TCRdb gives TRBD2 as the D gene, but with no DNA this cannot be confirmed. This CDR3 region has 13 residues. Only the protein sequence is given. Germline CDR1 reads SGHNT; CDR2 reads YYREEE (reference sequence). The CDR3 loop is CASSLLSSEGQFF.

CDR3 loop: CASRAWTATEAFF. The V call is TRBV28, the J call TRBJ1-1; TCRdb gives TRBD1 as the D gene, but with no DNA this cannot be confirmed. Germline V gene lookup returns CDR1 MDHEN and CDR2 SYDVKM. There are 13 residues in the CDR3. The nucleotide record is missing.

This rearrangement joins TRBV2 to TRBJ1-4; the TRBD1 assignment by TCRdb is unverifiable without DNA. The germline V gene encodes CDR1 SNHLY and CDR2 FYNNEI. The CDR3 is 12 amino acids. No nucleotide data were recorded. The CDR3 is CASSVTAEKLFF.

CDR3 in amino acids: CASSPSSGSSYEQYF. The chain joins TRBV18 to TRBJ2-7; the D call from TCRdb, TRBD2, cannot be confirmed without DNA. The CDR3 runs to 15 residues. There is no recorded DNA. Looked up from germline, CDR1 is KGHSH and CDR2 is LQKENI.

This clone shows up as medium-sized by frequency. The chain couples TRBV5-4 to TRBJ1-1. The CDR3 loop spans 13 amino acids. The nucleotide record is missing. The V gene's germline CDR1 is SGHNT and CDR2 YYREEE (reference sequence). The CDR3 sequence: CASSLSGVSEAFF.

Frequency places this clone as medium-sized. V usage is TRBV5-1 and J usage is TRBJ2-7; TCRdb calls TRBD1, which cannot be checked without DNA. The CDR3 is made up of 12 amino acids. No nucleotide data were recorded. Germline lookup yields CDR1 SGHRS and CDR2 YFSETQ. CDR3 loop: CASSLDRVEQYF.

The chain is built from TRBV7-2 and TRBJ1-5. The CDR3 is 13 residues long. The nucleotide record is missing. CDR1 and CDR2 (germline): SGHTA, FQGNSA. CDR3 amino acids: CASSLNLNQPQHF.

This sequence joins TRBV21-1 and TRBJ2-7; there is no DNA to check the TCRdb D call of TRBD2. TRBV21-1 is termed a pseudogene. The CDR3 loop spans 17 amino acids. No DNA is listed. The CDR3 here is CASTLAWLAERVHEQYF.

V usage is TRBV6-5 and J usage is TRBJ1-5; the D gene TCRdb calls, TRBD1, cannot be checked with no DNA. Per the germline V gene, CDR1 is MNHEY and CDR2 is SVGAGI. This CDR3 has 14 residues. The record lacks a DNA sequence. CDR3 residues: CASSYGGPNQPQHF.

V gene TRBV30 combines with J gene TRBJ1-1; TCRdb's D call, TRBD1, is unchecked because there is no DNA. The CDR3 consists of 13 residues. This entry has no DNA. Germline V lookup: CDR1 GTSNPN, CDR2 SVGIG (reference sequence). CDR3 amino acids: CAWSDRGRTEAFF.

CDR3 protein: CASIGGYLVPTEAFF. The chain carries TRBV19 and TRBJ1-1. This CDR3 is 15 amino acids long. The DNA sequence is not available. In germline, CDR1 is LNHDA, CDR2 SQIVND (reference sequence). Full variable domain (remainder filled in from reference TRBV19 and TRBJ1-1): DGGITQSPKYLFRKEGQNVTLSCEQNLNHDAMYWYRQDPGQGLRLIYYSQIVNDFQKGDIAEGYSVSREKKESFPLTVTSAQKNPTAFYLCASIGGYLVPTEAFFGQGTRLTVV.

This clone shows up as medium-sized by frequency. The V gene is TRBV5-1, the J gene TRBJ2-7; as DNA is missing, the TRBD1 call by TCRdb cannot be tested. CDR3 length equals 15 residues. No nucleotide data were recorded. The V gene's germline CDR1 is SGHRS and CDR2 YFSETQ. CDR3 region: CASSFRPDSAYEQYF.

V gene TRBV2 combines with J gene TRBJ2-2; lacking DNA, the TRBD2 call made by TCRdb goes unchecked. CDR1 SNHLY and CDR2 FYNNEI come from the germline V gene. The CDR3 covers 15 residues. A DNA sequence was not provided. This CDR3 is CASMGGRADTGELFF.

The J gene is TRBJ1-5, the V gene TRBV19. The V gene's germline CDR1 is LNHDA and CDR2 SQIVND (reference sequence). The CDR3 has 17 amino acids. Only the protein is on record. The CDR3 loop reads CASSSGRTVAGNQPQHF.

The chain combines TRBV5-6 with TRBJ1-2; TCRdb reports TRBD1, a call that lacks DNA to check it against. This CDR3 region has 12 residues. DNA for this receptor is not on file. The germline V gene encodes CDR1 SGHDT and CDR2 YYEEEE. The CDR3 protein is CASSLDRRGYTF.

The gene calls are TRBV5-1 and TRBJ2-7; the D call from TCRdb, TRBD1, cannot be confirmed without DNA. Germline CDR1 is SGHRS and CDR2 is YFSETQ. CDR3 length equals 11 residues. A DNA sequence was not provided. CDR3 amino acids: CASSLGDREYF. The full variable domain, with the rest looked up from reference TRBV5-1 and TRBJ2-7, is KAGVTQTPRYLIKTRGQQVTLSCSPISGHRSVSWYQQTPGQGLQFLFEYFSETQRNKGNFPGRFSGRQFSNSRSEMNVSTLELGDSALYLCASSLGDREYFGPGTRLTVT.